These T cell receptor beta chains were read from a single sample in a study of T-cell memory formation after mild COVID-19. Via MiXCR, TCRdb re-called the 5' RACE reads, giving one row per CDR3 protein. The sample yields around 500,000 distinct CDR3 sequences, over 15% seen once. What was sequenced was PBMCs or a T cell subset sorted from them (not recorded which). All receptors come from an adult woman who had mild COVID-19 (a few samples of this study predate the infection). Cell type and time point are not known. Both conserved end residues are part of each CDR3. A D gene is named only where the DNA matches it firmly. Clone size is shown for a subset of rows, as once, few, many or a class of expanded clone.

d_gene	j_gene	v_gene	abundance	CDR3nt	CDR3aa
-	TRBJ2-7	TRBV6-5	few	TGTGCCAGCAGTTACTCCTACTCGGGACGGATGACCTACGAGCAGTACTTC	CASSYSYSGRMTYEQYF
-	TRBJ1-6	TRBV7-9	-	TGTGCCAGCAGCTTAGGTTCTGGGCAGGGAAATTCACCCCTCCACTTT	CASSLGSGQGNSPLHF
-	TRBJ2-3	TRBV5-1	-	TGCGCCAGCAGCTTGGGGTCTGGCGGACCCTCTAGCACAGATACGCAGTATTTT	CASSLGSGGPSSTDTQYF
-	TRBJ2-6	TRBV27	-	TGTGCCAGCAGGCAGAGCGCAAGGGAGGCTGGGGCCAACGTCCTGACTTTC	CASRQSAREAGANVLTF
-	TRBJ1-1	TRBV20-1	-	TGCAGTGCTAGAGGCCGGTGGGGGGGAATGAACACTGAAGCTTTCTTT	CSARGRWGGMNTEAFF
-	TRBJ2-3	TRBV7-3	-	TGTGCCAGCAGCTCATCCAGGGCGACTAGCACAGATACGCAGTATTTT	CASSSSRATSTDTQYF
TRBD1	TRBJ2-4	TRBV4-1	-	TGCGCCAGCAGCCAGACCCCGGGACAGGGGGCCAAAAACATTCAGTACTTC	CASSQTPGQGAKNIQYF
-	TRBJ1-1	TRBV10-3	-	TGTGCCATCAGTTGTCAGGGTTTGAACACTGAAGCTTTCTTT	CAISCQGLNTEAFF
-	TRBJ2-2	TRBV30	-	TGTGCCTGGAGTTTAGCCGGGGAGCTGTTTTTT	CAWSLAGELFF
TRBD1	TRBJ2-7	TRBV14	-	TGTGCCAGCAGCCAACCCGGACAGGGCTCCTACGAGAAGTACTTC	CASSQPGQGSYEKYF